This paragraph covers one TCR beta chain sequence. Clinicians diagnosed patients from clinical symptoms, serum thyroxine and TRAb, thyroid ultrasound and orbital computed tomography. These data belong to a study of T cells in Graves' hyperthyroidism and ophthalmopathy. Regions amplified from RNA transcripts were the TCR beta CDR3 regions. HTBI primers were the set used in a first-round RT-PCR of the TCR CDR3. TCRdb recomputed calls from the multiplex PCR reads with MiXCR, one row per CDR3 protein. This sample carries about 300,000 distinct CDR3 sequences, approximately 19% of them seen once, and the ten largest clones take under 45%. V dropped 0 bases and J dropped 8 bases, with 4 bases sitting between them. The CDR3 length is 12 residues. Germline V gives CDR1 LGHDT, CDR2 YNNKEL (reference sequence).

Source material: blood. V gene TRBV3-1 combines with J gene TRBJ1-4, with no clear D. The TCR sequence derives from a man in his fifties or sixties with Graves' ophthalmopathy. CDR3 sequence reads: CASSQEVEKLFF. The CDR3 DNA reads as TGTGCCAGCAGCCAAGAGGTAGAAAAACTGTTTTTT.